This T cell receptor (beta chain) was identified in a study of Ad26.COV2.S vaccination and SARS-CoV-2 variants. Overall study context: Intramuscular Ad26.COV2.S at 5x10^10 or 1x10^11 viral particles.

Sequencing used immunoSEQ multiplex PCR; TCRdb keeps in-frame clones, though not all of them. This table holds about 350,000 clones, about 88% found once. Treatment here: some 19 received Ad26.COV2.S at low or high dose, single or two shots; several received placebo; per-sample allocation not given. Vaccine and placebo recipients were sampled on day 63 after the first injection. Deletions cut 5 bases from V and 1 base from J, with 12 bases between. There are 15 residues in the CDR3. Looked up from germline, CDR1 is SGHTA and CDR2 is FQGTGA. The chain couples TRBV7-3 to TRBJ1-3; D may be TRBD1 (5 bases). The sequence derives from a person between 18 and 60 years old who received the Ad26.COV2.S COVID-19 vaccine or a placebo. Material: peripheral blood, obtained in a trial of Ad26.COV2.S vaccine versus placebo. The CDR3 DNA is TGTGCCAGCAGCCCGAGGGGAATTTCTGGAAACACCATATATTTT. It translates to CASSPRGISGNTIYF.